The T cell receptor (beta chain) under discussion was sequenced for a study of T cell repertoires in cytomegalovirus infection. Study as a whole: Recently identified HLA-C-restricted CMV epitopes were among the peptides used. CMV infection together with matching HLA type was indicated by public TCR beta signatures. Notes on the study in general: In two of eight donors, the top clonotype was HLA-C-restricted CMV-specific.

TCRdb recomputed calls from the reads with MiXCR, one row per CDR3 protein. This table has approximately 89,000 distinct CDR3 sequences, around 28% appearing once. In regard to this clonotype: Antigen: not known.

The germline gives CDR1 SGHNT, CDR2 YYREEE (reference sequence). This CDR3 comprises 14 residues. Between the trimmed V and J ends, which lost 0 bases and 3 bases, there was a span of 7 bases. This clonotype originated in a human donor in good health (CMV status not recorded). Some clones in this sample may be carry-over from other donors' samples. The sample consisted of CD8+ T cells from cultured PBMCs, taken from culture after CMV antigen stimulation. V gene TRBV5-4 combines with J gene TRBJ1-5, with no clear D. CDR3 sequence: CASSLGQDNQPQHF. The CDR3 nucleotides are TGTGCCAGCAGCTTGGGCCAGGACAATCAGCCCCAGCATTTT.